The rows below give T cell receptor beta chains drawn from one sample of a study of cytomegalovirus exposure and HLA in healthy donors. Assay used: immunoSEQ multiplex PCR; TCRdb lists only in-frame clones, some missing. The data show 150,000 or so clones, about 68% seen once. The specimen was PBMCs. The source of these receptors is a young man in good health and CMV-seronegative. The CDR3 runs from the conserved cysteine through the conserved F or W. The order of the fields is J gene, clone size, D gene, V gene, CDR3 DNA, CDR3 protein. The D gene is left open where the match is weak. Rows may omit the clone size; those that give it use once, few, many or a size class.

J: TRBJ2-7; size: NA; D: TRBD1; V: TRBV5-4; DNA: TGTGCCAGCAGCTTATTTGGGACAGGGGGCTCCGAGCAGTACTTC; CDR3: CASSLFGTGGSEQYF
J: TRBJ1-5; size: NA; D: NA; V: TRBV6-5; DNA: TGTGCCAGCAGCGGCAGGGTTAATCAGCCCCAGCATTTT; CDR3: CASSGRVNQPQHF
J: TRBJ1-3; size: NA; D: TRBD1; V: TRBV7-3; DNA: TGTGCCAGCAGCTCGACAGGGTCACCTGGAAACACCATATATTTT; CDR3: CASSSTGSPGNTIYF
J: TRBJ2-7; size: NA; D: NA; V: TRBV20-1; DNA: TGCAGTGCTAGCTTGGGCCACGAGCAGTACTTC; CDR3: CSASLGHEQYF
J: TRBJ1-6; size: NA; D: NA; V: TRBV15; DNA: TGTGCCACCAGCAGGGATAAGACAGAGTATTCACCCCTCCACTTT; CDR3: CATSRDKTEYSPLHF
J: TRBJ1-2; size: NA; D: TRBD1; V: TRBV5-1; DNA: TGCGCCAGCAGCTTGGGACAGGGCGACTATGGCTACACCTTC; CDR3: CASSLGQGDYGYTF
J: TRBJ2-7; size: NA; D: TRBD1; V: TRBV5-4; DNA: TGTGCCAGCAGCTTCGGGACAGGGTTCGAGCAGTACTTC; CDR3: CASSFGTGFEQYF
J: TRBJ2-5; size: NA; D: TRBD2; V: TRBV27; DNA: TGTGCCAGCAGGTTTGGGGGGGAGGCGGTAGAGACCCAGTACTTC; CDR3: CASRFGGEAVETQYF
J: TRBJ1-3; size: NA; D: NA; V: TRBV6-1; DNA: TGTGCCGTCTCCTCAGGGTCTGGTGGAAACACCATATATTTT; CDR3: CAVSSGSGGNTIYF
J: TRBJ2-3; size: NA; D: NA; V: TRBV2; DNA: TGTGCCAGCAGTGAAGCGCGGGGACTCCCTAGCACAGATACGCAGTATTTT; CDR3: CASSEARGLPSTDTQYF
J: TRBJ2-1; size: few; D: TRBD2; V: TRBV7-9; DNA: TGTGCCAGCAGGAACCGGACTAGCGTGGGTGAGCAGTTCTTC; CDR3: CASRNRTSVGEQFF
J: TRBJ1-1; size: NA; D: NA; V: TRBV27; DNA: TGTGCCAGCACAACCTCAGGGGCTGAAGCTTTCTTT; CDR3: CASTTSGAEAFF
J: TRBJ2-2; size: NA; D: NA; V: TRBV2; DNA: TGTGCCAGGGCGGGGAGAGACACCGGGGAGCTGTTTTTT; CDR3: CARAGRDTGELFF
J: TRBJ2-3; size: NA; D: TRBD1; V: TRBV6-6; DNA: TGTGCCAGCAGTAACTGGACAGGGGGCGCCCCCTATACGCAGTATTTT; CDR3: CASSNWTGGAPYTQYF
J: TRBJ2-2; size: NA; D: NA; V: TRBV28; DNA: TGTGCCAGCACCTTTCCGGGGGACAACACCGGGGAGCTGTTTTTT; CDR3: CASTFPGDNTGELFF
J: TRBJ2-1; size: NA; D: NA; V: TRBV13; DNA: TGTGCCAGCAGGGGTAGAGGGGGTGAGCAGTTCTTC; CDR3: CASRGRGGEQFF
J: TRBJ2-3; size: NA; D: TRBD2; V: TRBV5-6; DNA: TGTGCCAGCAGCTTGATGTCTAGCGGGGGGGGAGATACGCAGTATTTT; CDR3: CASSLMSSGGGDTQYF
J: TRBJ2-1; size: NA; D: TRBD2; V: TRBV19; DNA: TGTGCCAGTAGTCTTTGGACTAGCGGGGGTTACAATGAGCAGTTCTTC; CDR3: CASSLWTSGGYNEQFF
J: TRBJ1-6; size: NA; D: NA; V: TRBV6-1; DNA: TGTGCCATCCTATCAGAACCGGGGTTAAACCTCCACTTT; CDR3: CAILSEPGLNLHF
J: TRBJ2-5; size: NA; D: TRBD1; V: TRBV5-1; DNA: TGCGCCAGCAGCAGACCAACAGGGGTGAGAGAGACCCAGTACTTC; CDR3: CASSRPTGVRETQYF